These 26 T cell receptor beta chains share one sample of origin, sequenced in a study of blood T cell repertoires in COVID-19. TCRdb's copy holds only in-frame clones and misses some; the assay was immunoSEQ multiplex PCR. The table shows about 130,000 clones, with about 87% occurring only once. The specimen was peripheral blood. The receptors stem from a human donor in a cohort sampled during active COVID-19.

The rearrangement joins TRBV21-1 to TRBJ2-1; the table's D call, TRBD2, was not checked against the DNA. TRBV21-1 is tagged as a pseudogene. This CDR3 comprises 17 residues. CDR3 coding DNA: TGTGCCAGCGACTCACCGCTCCCGGGACTAGCGGCTAATGAGCAGTTCTTC. Amino acids: CASDSPLPGLAANEQFF.

J is TRBJ1-5 and V is TRBV30; 9 bases are shared with TRBD1. Germline loops: CDR1 GTSNPN, CDR2 SVGIG (reference sequence). The V gene end was trimmed by 5 bases and the J gene end by 2 bases; junction bases not matched to a gene: 10. The CDR3 runs to 16 residues. The CDR3 loop is CAWRPGQGSGNQPQHF. Written as DNA, the CDR3 is TGTGCCTGGCGACCGGGACAGGGTTCTGGCAATCAGCCCCAGCATTTT.

In its sample, this clone was seen a few times. V is TRBV5-1 and J is TRBJ1-1, with D unclear. CDR3 size: 14 residues. With 1 base removed from V and 1 base from J, the gap between germline ends came to 8 bases. Germline V lookup: CDR1 SGHRS, CDR2 YFSETQ. The CDR3 spells CASSLSGENTEAFF. The CDR3 DNA sequence: TGCGCCAGCAGCTTGTCGGGAGAGAACACTGAAGCTTTCTTT.

This rearrangement joins TRBV5-4 to TRBJ1-1; 7 nucleotides match TRBD1. J gave up 0 bases and V 6 bases, and 5 bases lay outside the gene matches. Germline values: CDR1 SGHNT, CDR2 YYREEE (reference sequence). This CDR3 is built from 14 residues. The CDR3 region is CASTRGTVNTEAFF. In DNA, the CDR3 is TGTGCCAGCACCCGCGGGACAGTGAACACTGAAGCTTTCTTT.

The chain carries TRBV7-9 and TRBJ1-6, with D possibly being TRBD1 (6 bases). V lost 1 base and J 7 bases, leaving 14 bases between the germline ends. CDR1 and CDR2 from the germline V gene are SEHNR and FQNEAQ (reference sequence). This CDR3 region has 16 residues. The CDR3: CASSLDAGAWNSPLHF. In nucleotides, the CDR3 is TGTGCCAGCAGCTTAGACGCAGGGGCATGGAATTCACCCCTCCACTTT.

The chain uses TRBV9 and TRBJ2-2, with TRBD2 identical over 12 bases. Germline trimming cut 3 bases from V and 3 bases from J; bases unmatched to any gene: 3. The CDR3 runs to 16 residues. Germline V CDR1 and CDR2: SGDLS, YYNGEE. CDR3 in DNA: TGTGCCAGCAGCGCTCGACTAGCGGGAGACACCGGGGAGCTGTTTTTT. Amino acid sequence: CASSARLAGDTGELFF. The full variable domain, with the rest looked up from reference TRBV9 and TRBJ2-2, is DSGVTQTPKHLITATGQRVTLRCSPRSGDLSVYWYQQSLDQGLQFLIQYYNGEERAKGNILERFSAQQFPDLHSELNLSSLELGDSALYFCASSARLAGDTGELFFGEGSRLTVL.

This clone has only one observation. This chain links TRBV28 with TRBJ1-1, with D possibly matching TRBD1 (6 bases). Germline CDR1 reads MDHEN; CDR2 reads SYDVKM. This CDR3 is built from 12 residues. The V end was cut by 7 bases, the J end by 4 bases, with 10 bases between. In DNA form, the CDR3 reads TGTGCCAGCACCGCCAGGGGCACTGAAGCTTTCTTT. It is translated as CASTARGTEAFF.

The V gene is TRBV2, the J gene TRBJ2-5, with a tentative D call TRBD1 (7 bases). V was pared by 6 bases and J by 4 bases, with 21 bases between. Per the germline V gene, CDR1 is SNHLY and CDR2 is FYNNEI. The CDR3 consists of 16 residues. CDR3 loop: CASSPNRIQGGETQYF. The CDR3 region has the DNA TGTGCCAGCAGCCCAAACCGTATCCAGGGGGGAGAGACCCAGTACTTC.

The J gene is TRBJ2-5, the V gene TRBV7-9, with 10 bases matching TRBD1. This CDR3 has 15 amino acids. With 1 base clipped from V and 5 bases from J, the junction kept 4 bases outside the gene matches. Germline lookup yields CDR1 SEHNR and CDR2 FQNEAQ (reference sequence). The CDR3 DNA reads as TGTGCCAGCAGCTTAGGACAGGGGGCAAGGGAGACCCAGTACTTC. It yields the protein CASSLGQGARETQYF.

The chain is built from TRBV5-4 and TRBJ1-1, with a possible D match to TRBD1 (5 bases). The CDR3 sequence is 14 residues long. CDR1 and CDR2 (germline): SGHNT, YYREEE (reference sequence). V was shortened by 1 base and J by 5 bases, with 12 bases between the two germline ends. The CDR3 is CASSLQGTETEAFF. DNA for the CDR3: TGTGCCAGCAGCTTGCAGGGCACGGAAACTGAAGCTTTCTTT.

J is TRBJ2-7 and V is TRBV5-1; a possible D gene is TRBD2 (6 bases). In germline, CDR1 is SGHRS, CDR2 YFSETQ. CDR3 length equals 13 residues. V lost 2 bases and J lost 4, with 10 bases in between. The CDR3 spells CASSFGGRYEQYF. The CDR3 DNA follows: TGCGCCAGCAGCTTCGGGGGTAGGTACGAGCAGTACTTC.

This chain links TRBV19 with TRBJ1-2, with TRBD1 matching over 7 bases. Trimming at V came to 6 bases and at J to 3 bases, leaving 7 bases not matched to a gene. The CDR3 extends over 14 amino acids. The germline CDR1 and CDR2 sequences are LNHDA and SQIVND (reference sequence). CDR3 region: CASRPRDRDYGYTF. CDR3 nucleotide sequence: TGTGCCAGTAGGCCGCGCGACAGGGACTATGGCTACACCTTC. The whole variable domain, remainder taken from reference TRBV19 and TRBJ1-2, is DGGITQSPKYLFRKEGQNVTLSCEQNLNHDAMYWYRQDPGQGLRLIYYSQIVNDFQKGDIAEGYSVSREKKESFPLTVTSAQKNPTAFYLCASRPRDRDYGYTFGSGTRLTVV.

The chain recombines TRBV11-2 with TRBJ2-2; TRBD2 matches at 8 bases. Looked up from germline, CDR1 is SGHAT and CDR2 is FQNNGV. The CDR3 consists of 17 residues. Unmatched junction bases numbered 11, after V lost 5 bases and J lost 3 bases. Here the CDR3 DNA reads TGTGCCAGCAGCCAACTTCGGGCGCGGGGGGACACCGGGGAGCTGTTTTTT. It translates to CASSQLRARGDTGELFF.

The chain carries TRBV7-2 and TRBJ2-3; 12 positions match TRBD2. The trim removed 5 bases at V and 1 base at J, leaving 7 bases unmatched. CDR3 length: 17 amino acids. Germline V gene lookup returns CDR1 SGHTA and CDR2 FQGNSA. CDR3 amino acids: CASSVRTSGEGTDTQYF. The CDR3 DNA reads TGTGCCAGCAGCGTTAGGACTAGCGGGGAGGGCACAGATACGCAGTATTTT.

The chain is built from TRBV7-2 and TRBJ2-5; 11 bases match TRBD2. CDR1 SGHTA and CDR2 FQGNSA come from the germline V gene. V shed 4 bases, J shed 5 bases, and the junction held 6 bases outside the gene matches. The CDR3 sequence is 15 residues long. The CDR3 spells CASSSTSGNWETQYF. CDR3 DNA: TGTGCCAGCAGCTCGACTAGCGGGAATTGGGAGACCCAGTACTTC.

V gene TRBV11-1 combines with J gene TRBJ2-2; TRBD2 agrees at 8 bases. CDR1 is SGHAT and CDR2 is FQDESV in the germline V gene (reference sequence). The V gene end was trimmed by 3 bases and the J gene end by 4 bases; junction bases not matched to a gene: 4. The CDR3 sequence is 15 residues long. The CDR3 region is CASSFRLAGTGELFF. The CDR3 DNA follows: TGTGCCAGCAGCTTTAGGCTAGCGGGCACCGGGGAGCTGTTTTTT. Complete variable domain (other parts from reference TRBV11-1 and TRBJ2-2): EAEVAQSPRYKITEKSQAVAFWCDPISGHATLYWYRQILGQGPELLVQFQDESVVDDSQLPKDRFSAERLKGVDSTLKIQPAELGDSAMYLCASSFRLAGTGELFFGEGSRLTVL.

V is TRBV9 and J is TRBJ1-6, with D unresolved. Germline CDR1 SGDLS, CDR2 YYNGEE. Trimming shortened V by 2 bases and J by 6 bases, and 18 bases separated the two germline ends. The CDR3 totals 17 residues. Here the CDR3 DNA reads TGTGCCAGCAGCGTTGGAAGAGGGCAGTCTGTTAATTCACCCCTCCACTTT. Its translation: CASSVGRGQSVNSPLHF.

The chain combines TRBV5-6 with TRBJ2-7; D perhaps matches TRBD2 (5 bases). The CDR3 spans 13 residues. Trimming pared 0 bases from V and 2 bases from J, leaving 6 bases between. Germline CDR1 and CDR2: SGHDT and YYEEEE. CDR3 protein: CASSLAGTYEQYF. DNA for the CDR3: TGTGCCAGCAGCTTGGCCGGGACCTACGAGCAGTACTTC.

The chain carries TRBV10-1 and TRBJ2-3; 10 bases agree with TRBD2. Germline V lookup: CDR1 WNHNN, CDR2 SYGVQD (reference sequence). The V segment lost 5 bases and the J segment 4 bases; nucleotides outside the gene matches: 6. The CDR3 is 15 amino acids. The CDR3 here is CASSPGLACADTQYF. The CDR3 nucleotides are TGCGCCAGCAGTCCGGGACTAGCGTGCGCAGATACGCAGTATTTT.

The chain carries TRBV7-3 and TRBJ2-5; D unclear. Trimming pared 3 bases from V and 2 bases from J, leaving 7 bases between. Germline lookup yields CDR1 SGHTA and CDR2 FQGTGA. CDR3 size: 13 residues. The CDR3: CASSLAEQETQYF. CDR3 sequence (DNA): TGTGCCAGCAGCTTGGCGGAGCAAGAGACCCAGTACTTC. The full variable domain, with the rest looked up from reference TRBV7-3 and TRBJ2-5, is GAGVSQTPSNKVTEKGKYVELRCDPISGHTALYWYRQSLGQGPEFLIYFQGTGAADDSGLPNDRFFAVRPEGSVSTLKIQRTERGDSAVYLCASSLAEQETQYFGPGTRLLVL.

The V gene is TRBV11-3, the J gene TRBJ1-6, with TRBD1 matching 9 bases. In germline, CDR1 is SGHNT, CDR2 YENEEA. The CDR3 has 16 residues. The ends lost 1 base at V and 9 bases at J; junction bases unmatched: 7. The CDR3 bases are TGTGCCAGCAGCTTAGCCCCGGGACAGGGCTCTTCACCCCTCCACTTT. Amino acid sequence: CASSLAPGQGSSPLHF.

The rearrangement uses TRBV27 and TRBJ1-1; D may be TRBD1 (6 bases). V was shortened by 3 bases and J by 1 base, with 12 bases between the two germline ends. Germline values: CDR1 MNHEY, CDR2 SMNVEV (reference sequence). The CDR3 spans 15 residues. Written as DNA, the CDR3 is TGTGCCAGCAGTTTGAATGGGGGGGCGAACACTGAAGCTTTCTTT. Its translation: CASSLNGGANTEAFF.

The gene calls are TRBV13 and TRBJ2-3; D unclear. Trimming took 2 bases from V and 0 from J, leaving 9 bases between them. This CDR3 is built from 15 residues. CDR1 is PRHDT and CDR2 is FYEKMQ in the germline V gene (reference sequence). Written as DNA, the CDR3 is TGTGCCAGCAGCTTAAGGAGACCTAGCACAGATACGCAGTATTTT. It codes for CASSLRRPSTDTQYF.

The CDR3 DNA reads TGTGCCAGCAGCTTGGCGGCAGGGGGCGCGGTACCTTCGGTCTACACCTTC. Its translation is CASSLAAGGAVPSVYTF. The V gene is TRBV5-4, the J gene TRBJ1-2; 8 bases fit TRBD1. This CDR3 spans 17 amino acids. Per germline, CDR1 SGHNT and CDR2 YYREEE (reference sequence). After removal of 0 bases from V and 10 bases from J, the junction contained 17 bases not matched to a gene.

The chain joins TRBV3-1 (or the pseudogene TRBV3-2) to TRBJ1-1; 9 bases fit TRBD1. The germline V gene has CDR1 LGHDT and CDR2 YNNKEL (reference sequence). The CDR3 runs 14 residues. After removal of 1 base from V and 5 bases from J, the junction contained 2 bases not matched to a gene. CDR3 region: CASSQAGQGTEAFF. The CDR3 region has the DNA TGTGCCAGCAGCCAAGCGGGACAGGGAACTGAAGCTTTCTTT.

The chain uses TRBV18 and TRBJ1-6, with 7 bases aligning to TRBD1. J gave up 8 bases and V 6 bases, and 7 bases lay outside the gene matches. The CDR3 spans 14 residues. Germline V gene data show CDR1 as KGHSH and CDR2 as LQKENI. The CDR3: CASSPTGSDSPLHF. The CDR3 region has the DNA TGTGCCAGCTCCCCGACAGGGTCGGATTCACCCCTCCACTTT.